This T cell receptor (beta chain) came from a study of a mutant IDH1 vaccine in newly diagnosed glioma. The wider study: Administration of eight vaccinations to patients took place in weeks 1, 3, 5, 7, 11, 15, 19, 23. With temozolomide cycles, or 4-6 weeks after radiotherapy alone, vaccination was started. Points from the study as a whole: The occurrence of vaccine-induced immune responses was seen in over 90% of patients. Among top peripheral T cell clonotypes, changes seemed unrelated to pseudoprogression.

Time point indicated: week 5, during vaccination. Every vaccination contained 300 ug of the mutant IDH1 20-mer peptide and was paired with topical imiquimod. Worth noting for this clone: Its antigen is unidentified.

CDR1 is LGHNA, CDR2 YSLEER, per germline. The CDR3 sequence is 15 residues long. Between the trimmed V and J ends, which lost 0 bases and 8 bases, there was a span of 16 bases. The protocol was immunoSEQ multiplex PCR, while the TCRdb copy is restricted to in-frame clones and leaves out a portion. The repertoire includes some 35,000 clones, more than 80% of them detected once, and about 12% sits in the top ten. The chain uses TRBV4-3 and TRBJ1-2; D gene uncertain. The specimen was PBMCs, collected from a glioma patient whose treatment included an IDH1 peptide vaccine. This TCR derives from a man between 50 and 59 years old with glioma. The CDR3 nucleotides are TGCGCCAGCAGCCAAGACGGGTCGGACTTGGACGGCTACACCTTC. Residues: CASSQDGSDLDGYTF.